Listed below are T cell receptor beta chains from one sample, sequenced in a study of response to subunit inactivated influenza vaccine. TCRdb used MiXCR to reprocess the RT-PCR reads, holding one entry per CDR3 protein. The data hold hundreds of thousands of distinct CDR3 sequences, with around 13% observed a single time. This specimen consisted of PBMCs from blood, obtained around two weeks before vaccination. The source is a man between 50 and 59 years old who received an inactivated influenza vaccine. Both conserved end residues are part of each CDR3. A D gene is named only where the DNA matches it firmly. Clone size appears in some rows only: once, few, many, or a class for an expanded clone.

TGCAGTGCTGACGGTAGCGGGGGACAGGGACTCTACGAGCAGTACTTC,CSADGSGGQGLYEQYF,TRBJ2-7,.,TRBV20-1,.
TGCGCCAGCAGCCCCATACCGGGACAGGCCGGCACCGGGGAGCTGTTTTTT,CASSPIPGQAGTGELFF,TRBJ2-2,many,TRBV5-1,TRBD1
TGTGCCAGCAGTACGGGGACGGGGAGTTGGGCCCAGCATTTT,CASSTGTGSWAQHF,TRBJ1-5,.,TRBV12-3/TRBV12-4,.
TGTGCCAGCAGCTTAAGTACAGGCCCCTACGAGCAGTACTTC,CASSLSTGPYEQYF,TRBJ2-7,.,TRBV7-3,.
TGTGCCAGCAGTGACAGGGACACCGGGGAGCTGTTTTTT,CASSDRDTGELFF,TRBJ2-2,.,TRBV6-2/TRBV6-3,TRBD1
TGTGCCAGCAGCTTAGACTATTTCACAGATACGCAGTATTTT,CASSLDYFTDTQYF,TRBJ2-3,once,TRBV7-2,.
TGCGCCAGCAGCTTGGTACAAGGGGCCGCCGGGGAGCTGTTTTTT,CASSLVQGAAGELFF,TRBJ2-2,many,TRBV5-1,.
TGTGCCAGCAGTTGGACTAGCGGGGGGGCCAGCGAGCAGTACTTC,CASSWTSGGASEQYF,TRBJ2-7,few,TRBV7-2,TRBD2
TGTGCCAGCAGTTTTTCCGTCGCGGGGGGGCGAAAGACCCAGTACTTC,CASSFSVAGGRKTQYF,TRBJ2-5,few,TRBV27,TRBD2
TGTGCCAGCAGCACTAGCGGGGCGGCCACAGATACGCAGTATTTT,CASSTSGAATDTQYF,TRBJ2-3,.,TRBV12-3/TRBV12-4,TRBD2
TGTGCCAGCAGTTTACCGGTCCCCGGCACCGGGGAGCTGTTTTTT,CASSLPVPGTGELFF,TRBJ2-2,few,TRBV12-3/TRBV12-4,.
TGTGCCAGCTCACCACCGTCGGGCAGCATCAATCAGCCCCAGCATTTT,CASSPPSGSINQPQHF,TRBJ1-5,few,TRBV18,.
TGTGCCAGCAGTGACCGGACAGGGACAGATACGCAGTATTTT,CASSDRTGTDTQYF,TRBJ2-3,few,TRBV2,TRBD1
TGTGCCAGCAGTACGGGGAGTGGGGGTCGTGGCTACACCTTC,CASSTGSGGRGYTF,TRBJ1-2,few,TRBV28,.
TGTGCCAGCAGCTTGACAGGGGGAGCGTCTACGCAGTATTTT,CASSLTGGASTQYF,TRBJ2-3,few,TRBV7-3,TRBD1
TGTGCCATCTCCTTGGAGAGCACAGATACGCAGTATTTT,CAISLESTDTQYF,TRBJ2-3,.,TRBV10-3,.
TGTGCCAGCAGTTTTGGACAGCCTTATGGCTACACCTTC,CASSFGQPYGYTF,TRBJ1-2,.,TRBV12-3/TRBV12-4,.
TGTGCCAGTAGTATCGATAGCGGGGGTACCTACGAGCAGTACTTC,CASSIDSGGTYEQYF,TRBJ2-7,.,TRBV19,TRBD2
TGTGCCAGCAGTCCAAGACAGGGTACGCAGTATTTT,CASSPRQGTQYF,TRBJ2-3,many,TRBV27,TRBD1
TGCGCCAGCAGCTTGGCCGAAGCAGATACGCAGTATTTT,CASSLAEADTQYF,TRBJ2-3,.,TRBV5-1,.
TGTGCCATCAGTGTGGTCCACACAGATACGCAGTATTTT,CAISVVHTDTQYF,TRBJ2-3,many,TRBV10-3,.
TGTGCCAGCAGCCAAGATAGACTAGCGGGGGCCATAGAGCAGTTCTTC,CASSQDRLAGAIEQFF,TRBJ2-1,.,TRBV14,TRBD2
TGTGCCAGCAGCCATCGAGGACTAGCGGCCCTGGATACGCAGTATTTT,CASSHRGLAALDTQYF,TRBJ2-3,few,TRBV5-5,TRBD2
TGTGCCAGCAGTTCCACAGCGTCACCCCTCCACTTT,CASSSTASPLHF,TRBJ1-6,.,TRBV6-2/TRBV6-3,.
TGTGCCAGCAGCCCCGGACAGGGGGCTTACTACGAGCAGTACTTC,CASSPGQGAYYEQYF,TRBJ2-7,few,TRBV7-8,TRBD1
TGTGCCATCAGTGAGTGGGACAGGGAAGAGACCCAGTACTTC,CAISEWDREETQYF,TRBJ2-5,.,TRBV10-3,TRBD1
TGTGCCAGCAGCTTGGCGGGGTTATACGAGCAGTACTTC,CASSLAGLYEQYF,TRBJ2-7,many,TRBV5-6,.
TGTGCCAGCAGATATGTACAGGGGGATGAGCAGTTCTTC,CASRYVQGDEQFF,TRBJ2-1,few,TRBV7-9,TRBD1
TGTGCCAGCAGTGCGACTAGCGCCAACTACAATGAGCAGTTCTTC,CASSATSANYNEQFF,TRBJ2-1,.,TRBV6-1,TRBD2
TGTGCCAGCAGCGACACACACAATGAGCAGTTCTTC,CASSDTHNEQFF,TRBJ2-1,few,TRBV11-2,.
TGTGCCAGCAGCCAAGATAACTATGGCTACACCTTC,CASSQDNYGYTF,TRBJ1-2,few,TRBV3-1,.
TGTGCCAGCAGTACCCCCTGGACGGAGGGCTACACCTTC,CASSTPWTEGYTF,TRBJ1-2,.,TRBV25-1,.
TGTGCCAGCAGTTTACAGTTGGGGACAGGGTCCTACGAGCAGTACTTC,CASSLQLGTGSYEQYF,TRBJ2-7,.,TRBV27,TRBD1
TGTGCCAGCAGCTTGGGGCCTATGGGGGAGCAGAACTTC,CASSLGPMGEQNF,TRBJ2-7,few,TRBV7-8,.
TGTGCCAGCGGTATGGGTACTAGCGGGGGATCCTACGAGCAGTACTTC,CASGMGTSGGSYEQYF,TRBJ2-7,few,TRBV11-2,TRBD2
TGTGCCAGCAGTTTACCCCTTAGCGGCAGCAATGAGCAGTTCTTC,CASSLPLSGSNEQFF,TRBJ2-1,many,TRBV28,.
TGTGCCAGCAGCTTAGGGGCTAGCGGGCACGGGGGGCAGTTCTTC,CASSLGASGHGGQFF,TRBJ2-1,few,TRBV7-2,TRBD2
TGCAGAGCAAAGACTAGCGGGGCGACGAATGAGCAGTTCTTC,CRAKTSGATNEQFF,TRBJ2-1,many,TRBV20-1,TRBD2
TGCGCCAGCAGCCACTACGGACATGCCCGAACAACTGAAGCTTTCTTT,CASSHYGHARTTEAFF,TRBJ1-1,few,TRBV5-1,.